The table lists the clone carrying this T cell receptor beta chain with many counts. Its antigen is undetermined. Both iRepertoire HTBI primers and Arm-PCR of CDR3 regions were used to build the TCR beta libraries. A single record per CDR3 protein comes from TCRdb applying MiXCR to the multiplex PCR reads. The table shows 300,000 or so distinct CDR3 sequences, with less than 20% occurring only once. These data come from a study of regulatory T cells in long-lasting Graves disease. Across the whole study: Over-5-year antithyroid drug use with positive TSH receptor antibodies defined persistent Graves' disease in the study. Study findings and constraints: Between persistent patients, a few thousand public clonotypes were shared, exceeding the approximately 990 shared between new patients. Accuracy was possibly reduced by small sample size.

The germline CDR1 and CDR2 sequences are DFQATT and SNEGSKA (reference sequence). V was shortened by 6 bases and J by 2 bases, with 13 bases between the two germline ends. The CDR3 loop spans 13 amino acids. The time point was: persistent/refractory GD, antithyroid drugs over 5 years with positive TRAb. Generation of the TCR library employed RNA extracted from PBMCs. J is TRBJ1-2 and V is TRBV20-1; TRBD1 is a possible D gene (5 bases). The input for sequencing was peripheral blood mononuclear cells (PBMCs), taken when the disease was refractory, from a patient treated with antithyroid drugs. This receptor was taken from a female donor with Graves disease. The CDR3 DNA reads TGCAGTGCAATACAGGACATAAACTATGGCTACACCTTC. It translates to CSAIQDINYGYTF.